This T cell receptor beta chain was observed in a study of regulatory T cells in long-lasting Graves disease. This clonotype was seen ten or more times. Arm-PCR of CDR3 regions and iRepertoire HTBI primers were the basis on which TCR beta libraries were built. TCRdb reanalysed the multiplex PCR reads using MiXCR and keeps one entry per CDR3 protein. Among about 210,000 distinct CDR3 sequences listed, roughly 19% were seen once. The time point was: newly diagnosed GD, antithyroid drugs for less than 3 months. Isolated PBMC RNA provided the starting material for the TCR library. These records were also assigned to another study, of T cells in Graves' hyperthyroidism and ophthalmopathy.

This TCR was recovered from a woman aged 25 to 45 with Graves disease. Sequencing used peripheral blood mononuclear cells (PBMCs), obtained at new diagnosis, from a patient treated with antithyroid drugs.

As DNA, the CDR3 is TGTGCCAGCAGTTTAAGGCCGGGACAGGGGAACTATGGCTACACCTTC. Amino acid sequence: CASSLRPGQGNYGYTF. V gene TRBV28 combines with J gene TRBJ1-2; 10 bases fit TRBD1. Germline V gene data show CDR1 as MDHEN and CDR2 as SYDVKM. The CDR3 has 16 amino acids. V trimming: 2 bases; J trimming: 2 bases; junction bases outside the gene matches: 5.